This T cell receptor beta chain was found in a study of patients and donors after allogeneic stem cell transplantation. Trimming cost V 0 bases and J 0 bases, with 3 bases left between them. The CDR3 length is 13 residues. The germline V gene has CDR1 LGHNA and CDR2 YSLEER. TCRdb re-analysed the RT-PCR reads in MiXCR, keeping a single row per CDR3 protein. This table has 80,000 to 90,000 distinct CDR3 sequences, under 50% appearing once. This clonotype was counted at least ten times. The specimen was blood, either unsorted or a sorted T cell fraction (not recorded which). The receptor was derived from a human donor who was either an allogeneic HSCT recipient or a stem cell or donor lymphocyte infusion donor (not recorded which). It is not recorded whose cells these are; they may come from a transplant donor. V is TRBV4-3 and J is TRBJ2-7; D unclear. CDR3 bases: TGCGCCAGCAGCCAAGATATCTCCTACGAGCAGTACTTC. Protein sequence: CASSQDISYEQYF.